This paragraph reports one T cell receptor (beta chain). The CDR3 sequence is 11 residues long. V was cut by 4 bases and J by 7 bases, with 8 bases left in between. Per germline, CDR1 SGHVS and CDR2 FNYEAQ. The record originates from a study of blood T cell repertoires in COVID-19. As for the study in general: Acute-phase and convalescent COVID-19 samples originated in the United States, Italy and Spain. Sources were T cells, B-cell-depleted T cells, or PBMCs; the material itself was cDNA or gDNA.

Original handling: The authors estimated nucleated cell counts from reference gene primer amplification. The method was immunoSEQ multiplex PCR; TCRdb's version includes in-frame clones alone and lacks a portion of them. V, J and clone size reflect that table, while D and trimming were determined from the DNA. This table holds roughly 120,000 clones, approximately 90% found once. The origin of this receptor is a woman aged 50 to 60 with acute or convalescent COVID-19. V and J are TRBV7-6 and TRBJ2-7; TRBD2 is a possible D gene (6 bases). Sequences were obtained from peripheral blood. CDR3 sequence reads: CASSSREEQYF. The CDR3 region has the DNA TGTGCCAGCAGCTCTCGGGAGGAGCAGTACTTC.